The 10 T cell receptor beta chains below were found in one sample sequenced in a study of identical twins. One entry per CDR3 protein, called by TCRdb with MiXCR from the 5' RACE reads. The data show hundreds of thousands of distinct CDR3 sequences, 12% seen once. These data also formed part of another study, on yellow fever vaccine responses in identical twins.

Material: PBMCs. All receptors come from a woman younger than 30 in good health.

This clonotype was found a few times. The V and J genes are TRBV5-1 and TRBJ2-3, with no clear D. CDR1 is SGHRS and CDR2 is YFSETQ in the germline V gene. This CDR3 has 12 amino acids. The V gene lost 3 bases and the J gene lost 5 bases, with 7 bases spanning the gap. The chain's CDR3 is CASSSPRDTQYF. In DNA form, the CDR3 reads TGCGCCAGCAGCTCCCCCAGAGATACGCAGTATTTT.

This clonotype was found a few times. V usage is TRBV7-9 and J usage is TRBJ2-3, with 9 bases aligning to TRBD1. Germline values: CDR1 SEHNR, CDR2 FQNEAQ (reference sequence). The CDR3 spans 16 residues. V lost 4 bases to trimming and J lost 3 bases; unmatched junction nucleotides: 8. The CDR3 DNA reads TGTGCCAGCAGCTCAAGGGGACAGGGTGTGACAGATACGCAGTATTTT. Residues: CASSSRGQGVTDTQYF.

Many counts were recorded for this clonotype. The chain joins TRBV28 to TRBJ1-4; a possible D gene is TRBD1 (6 bases). V was pared by 4 bases and J by 8 bases, with 14 bases between. The germline CDR1 and CDR2 sequences are MDHEN and SYDVKM. This CDR3 comprises 14 residues. The CDR3 sequence: CASSSTGNREKLFF. The DNA for the CDR3 is TGTGCCAGCAGTTCTACAGGGAATAGGGAAAAACTGTTTTTT.

This clonotype was observed at least ten times. The chain employs TRBV3-1 and TRBJ1-4, with a tentative D call TRBD1 (5 bases). This CDR3 comprises 17 residues. The germline V and J ends were trimmed by 4 bases and 5 bases, with 20 bases remaining between them. Germline V gene data show CDR1 as LGHDT and CDR2 as YNNKEL (reference sequence). The CDR3 DNA sequence: TGTGCCAGCAGCCGCCCCATGGCGGGGACCGGGAATGAAAAACTGTTTTTT. It yields the protein CASSRPMAGTGNEKLFF.

This clonotype was found a few times. The chain has TRBV12-3 or TRBV12-4 and TRBJ2-7; 9 positions match TRBD2. The V gene end was trimmed by 5 bases and the J gene end by 9 bases; junction bases not matched to a gene: 17. This CDR3 comprises 16 residues. CDR3 nucleotide sequence: TGTGCCAGCAGTGCCCTGACCTGGGGACTAGCTCAAGGGCAGTACTTC. Its translation is CASSALTWGLAQGQYF.

This clonotype showed up just a few times. The rearrangement joins TRBV3-1 to TRBJ1-2; no clear D. The CDR3 totals 14 residues. CDR1 LGHDT and CDR2 YNNKEL come from the germline V gene (reference sequence). Trimming left V 0 bases short and J 5 bases short, with 10 bases between. CDR3 DNA: TGTGCCAGCAGCCAAGAGGACGGAGTATATGGCTACACCTTC. Translation: CASSQEDGVYGYTF.

The rearrangement joins TRBV7-9 to TRBJ2-5; 8 positions match TRBD2. The V gene end was trimmed by 3 bases and the J gene end by 2 bases; junction bases not matched to a gene: 5. CDR1 is SEHNR, CDR2 FQNEAQ, per germline (reference sequence). The length of the CDR3 is 15 residues. CDR3 protein: CASSLHGLAQETQYF. CDR3 coding DNA: TGTGCCAGCAGCTTGCACGGACTAGCTCAAGAGACCCAGTACTTC.

The chain combines TRBV15 with TRBJ2-2; weak D call: TRBD2 (5 bases). This CDR3 has 15 amino acids. Per germline, CDR1 LNHNV and CDR2 YYDKDF (reference sequence). Deletions cut 3 bases from V and 0 bases from J, with 8 bases between. The CDR3, as DNA: TGTGCCACCAGCAGGGAGGACTCGAACACCGGGGAGCTGTTTTTT. This sequence encodes CATSREDSNTGELFF.

This clonotype showed up many times. This chain uses TRBV20-1 with TRBJ2-3; D uncertain. Trimming cost V 4 bases and J 0 bases, with 11 bases left between them. This CDR3 region has 14 residues. Germline loops: CDR1 DFQATT, CDR2 SNEGSKA (reference sequence). CDR3 DNA sequence: TGCAGTGCTACCGAGATACCTAGCACAGATACGCAGTATTTT. Residues: CSATEIPSTDTQYF.

The V gene is TRBV24-1, the J gene TRBJ2-5; D is unresolved. Between the trimmed V and J ends, which lost 5 bases and 13 bases, there was a span of 13 bases. The CDR3 consists of 11 residues. Germline V gene data show CDR1 as KGHDR and CDR2 as SFDVKD. In nucleotides, the CDR3 is TGTGCCACCAGTGCATACAGAGATCTGTACTTC. As protein: CATSAYRDLYF.